This T cell receptor (beta chain) was captured by sequencing in a study of graft-versus-host responses after intestinal transplantation. Turning to the study itself: Recipients underwent multivisceral, liver-intestinal, or isolated intestinal transplants. Overall study findings and caveats: Peak levels of circulating GvH clones tracked with early post-transplant HvG declines.

This clone is medium-sized (0.01 to 0.1%) within its sample. Using immunoSEQ multiplex PCR, the repertoire was profiled, and TCRdb retains in-frame clones only, with some absent. The table records about 6,900 clones, 20% to 25% of them present only once. Responders labeled with CFSE (about 200,000) were plated with about 200,000 irradiated, violet-dye-labeled stimulators. Source: alloreactive CD4+ T cells from a mixed lymphocyte reaction culture, taken before transplantation. As for subset: CFSE-low proliferating T cells sorted from roughly 6-day pre-transplant mixed lymphocyte reaction (GvH or HvG direction). The source of this sequence is a human patient who was an organ donor for intestinal transplantation.

The CDR3 sequence is CASSLRNQPQHF. The CDR3 nucleotides are TGTGCCAGCAGCTTGCGCAATCAGCCCCAGCATTTT. This chain links TRBV5-8 with TRBJ1-5, with D uncertain. Between the trimmed V and J ends, which lost 1 base and 2 bases, there was a span of 1 base. The germline CDR1 and CDR2 sequences are SGHTS and YDEGEE. The length of the CDR3 is 12 residues. The variable domain in full, completed from reference TRBV5-8 and TRBJ1-5, reads EAGVTQSPTHLIKTRGQQATLRCSPISGHTSVYWYQQALGLGLQFLLWYDEGEERNRGNFPPRFSGRQFPNYSSELNVNALELEDSALYLCASSLRNQPQHFGDGTRLSIL.